This TCR beta chain comes out of a study of tumor-infiltrating lymphocytes in localized non-small cell lung cancer. Only one count was recorded for this clone. V was pared by 6 bases and J by 1 base, with 3 bases of the junction left unmatched. CDR3 length equals 14 residues. Germline lookup yields CDR1 SQVTM and CDR2 ANQGSEA. The protocol was immunoSEQ multiplex PCR, while the TCRdb copy is restricted to in-frame clones and leaves out a portion. The data show roughly 12,000 clones, approximately 65% seen once. Input material: uninvolved lung tissue not adjacent to the tumor. The receptor's source is a human donor with non-small cell lung cancer. The gene calls are TRBV29-1 and TRBJ2-2; 9 nucleotides line up with TRBD1. CDR3 coding DNA: TGCAGCGTGCTGGGACAGGGGAACACCGGGGAGCTGTTTTTT. This codes for CSVLGQGNTGELFF.